This is a list of T cell receptor beta chains from one sample in a study of regulatory T cells in long-lasting Graves disease. One entry per CDR3 protein results from TCRdb running MiXCR on the multiplex PCR reads. The table has approximately 470,000 distinct CDR3 sequences, roughly 17% seen once. The same sample was also studied in work on T cells in Graves' hyperthyroidism and ophthalmopathy.

The sequenced sample was peripheral blood mononuclear cells (PBMCs), obtained at new diagnosis, from a patient treated with antithyroid drugs. The source of these receptors is a man between 35 and 55 years old with Graves disease. Each CDR3 is given with its conserved first and last residue. A D gene is named only where the DNA matches it firmly. Only part of the rows carry a size: once, few, many, or a class if the clone is expanded.

V	size	J	D	CDR3	DNA
TRBV27	.	TRBJ1-5	.	CASSEARTPGQPQHF	TGTGCCAGCAGTGAAGCCCGGACACCAGGGCAGCCCCAGCATTTT
TRBV10-3	many	TRBJ2-3	.	CAISDQNTDTQYF	TGTGCCATCAGTGATCAGAACACAGATACGCAGTATTTT
TRBV7-3	few	TRBJ2-1	TRBD2	CASSLLVGGSYNEQFF	TGTGCCAGCAGCTTATTGGTGGGAGGGTCCTACAATGAGCAGTTCTTC
TRBV27	many	TRBJ2-5	.	CASAIRRSTKETQYF	TGTGCCAGCGCGATACGGAGAAGCACGAAAGAGACCCAGTACTTC
TRBV12-3/TRBV12-4	few	TRBJ2-7	.	CANSSEVPYF	TGTGCCAACAGTTCAGAGGTTCCGTACTTC
TRBV7-9	many	TRBJ2-1	.	CASSSTTPDPLMRYNEQFF	TGTGCCAGCAGCTCAACCACCCCGGACCCCCTCATGAGATACAATGAGCAGTTCTTC
TRBV5-4	.	TRBJ2-3	.	CASSLRRRTDTQYF	TGTGCCAGCAGCTTGAGAAGACGCACAGATACGCAGTATTTT
TRBV5-1	.	TRBJ2-5	TRBD2	CASSLTAGGPGETQYF	TGCGCCAGCAGCTTGACCGCGGGAGGGCCAGGAGAGACCCAGTACTTC
TRBV29-1	many	TRBJ1-1	.	CSARSNVEAFF	TGCAGCGCCCGGTCGAACGTTGAAGCTTTCTTT
TRBV28	.	TRBJ2-7	TRBD1	CASMTGDEQYF	TGTGCCAGCATGACAGGGGACGAGCAGTACTTC
TRBV27	few	TRBJ2-4	TRBD1	CASSLTGVDIQYF	TGTGCCAGCAGTTTAACAGGGGTGGACATTCAGTACTTC
TRBV30	.	TRBJ2-1	TRBD2	CAWSSPAGAYNGQFF	TGTGCCTGGAGTAGTCCAGCGGGAGCCTACAATGGGCAGTTCTTC
TRBV11-3	many	TRBJ2-7	.	CASSLVATATYEQYF	TGTGCCAGCAGCTTAGTCGCGACCGCCACCTACGAGCAGTACTTC
TRBV12-3/TRBV12-4	many	TRBJ1-2	.	CASSSEGRLYGYTF	TGTGCCAGCAGTTCCGAGGGACGGCTCTATGGCTACACCTTC
TRBV7-8	many	TRBJ1-2	.	CASSLPRGETGYTF	TGTGCCAGCAGCTTACCCCGGGGGGAGACTGGCTACACCTTC
TRBV2	many	TRBJ2-4	TRBD1	CASSPGTGAGAKNIQYF	TGTGCCAGCAGTCCCGGGACAGGGGCTGGGGCCAAAAACATTCAGTACTTC
TRBV19	.	TRBJ2-7	.	CASTHSGAENEQYF	TGTGCCAGTACCCACTCAGGGGCAGAAAACGAGCAGTACTTC
TRBV20-1	many	TRBJ2-1	TRBD2	CSAVSSGRPDNEQFF	TGCAGTGCTGTAAGTAGCGGGAGGCCTGACAATGAGCAGTTCTTC
TRBV20-1	many	TRBJ1-1	.	CSARVALETEAFF	TGCAGTGCTAGGGTGGCTTTGGAGACTGAAGCTTTCTTT
TRBV9	.	TRBJ2-2	.	CASRETGAGELFF	TGTGCCAGCAGGGAGACGGGAGCCGGGGAGCTGTTTTTT
TRBV28	.	TRBJ1-2	.	CASSSNRFGYTF	TGTGCCAGCAGTTCCAACAGGTTCGGCTACACCTTC
TRBV18	few	TRBJ2-5	TRBD2	CASSLQRDGETQYF	TGTGCCAGCTCACTACAGCGGGACGGAGAGACCCAGTACTTC
TRBV19	.	TRBJ1-1	TRBD1	CASSRPLSWDRGNTEAFF	TGTGCCAGTAGTCGACCTCTCTCGTGGGACAGGGGGAACACTGAAGCTTTCTTT
TRBV12-3/TRBV12-4	many	TRBJ1-4	TRBD1	CASSLAWTGTTNEKLFF	TGTGCCAGCAGTTTAGCTTGGACAGGGACAACTAATGAAAAACTGTTTTTT
TRBV3-1	.	TRBJ1-4	TRBD1	CASSQGQGREKLFF	TGTGCCAGCAGCCAGGGACAGGGACGCGAAAAACTGTTTTTT
TRBV5-6	many	TRBJ1-2	.	CASSLVDGTSGYTF	TGTGCCAGCAGCTTGGTCGACGGAACATCGGGCTACACCTTC
TRBV11-2	many	TRBJ2-7	TRBD2	CASSLGARTSSYEQYF	TGTGCCAGCAGCTTGGGTGCACGGACTAGCTCCTACGAGCAGTACTTC
TRBV7-8	many	TRBJ1-1	.	CASSLETFGSAFF	TGTGCCAGCAGCTTAGAGACTTTCGGTTCGGCTTTCTTT
TRBV27	once	TRBJ2-7	TRBD2	CASSLLAGGRGGEQYF	TGTGCCAGCAGTTTACTAGCGGGAGGCCGCGGAGGAGAGCAGTACTTC
TRBV6-1	few	TRBJ1-4	.	CASRRGGLTNEKLFF	TGTGCCAGCAGACGGGGGGGCCTTACTAATGAAAAACTGTTTTTT
TRBV6-1	many	TRBJ2-1	.	CASSEPRTLRNEQFF	TGTGCCAGCAGTGAACCTCGAACACTACGCAATGAGCAGTTCTTC
TRBV20-1	.	TRBJ1-2	.	CSARDQRGTNYGYTF	TGCAGTGCTAGAGATCAGAGGGGAACCAACTATGGCTACACCTTC
TRBV27	many	TRBJ2-1	.	CASSFHGLGNEQFF	TGTGCCAGCAGTTTTCACGGACTGGGCAATGAGCAGTTCTTC
TRBV7-6	few	TRBJ1-3	.	CASSFNSGNTIYF	TGTGCCAGCAGCTTTAACTCCGGAAACACCATATATTTT
TRBV20-1	many	TRBJ2-7	TRBD1	CSARGDRGASGKAYEQYF	TGCAGTGCTAGGGGCGACAGGGGAGCCTCGGGTAAGGCCTACGAGCAGTACTTC
TRBV20-1	many	TRBJ2-6	TRBD2	CSALLTGTSSPGPNVLTF	TGCAGTGCTCTCCTAACCGGGACTAGCTCCCCCGGGCCCAACGTCCTGACTTTC
TRBV15	many	TRBJ1-2	TRBD1	CATSRGQGGYGYTF	TGTGCCACCAGCAGGGGACAGGGGGGCTATGGCTACACCTTC
TRBV2	many	TRBJ2-1	TRBD1	CAGGQGYNEQFF	TGTGCCGGGGGACAGGGGTACAATGAGCAGTTCTTC
TRBV19	few	TRBJ2-1	TRBD2	CASSTRLAGSYNEQFF	TGTGCCAGTAGTACCAGACTAGCGGGATCCTACAATGAGCAGTTCTTC
TRBV6-5	.	TRBJ1-4	.	CASSYLRRTANEKLFF	TGTGCCAGCAGTTACTTAAGACGGACTGCTAATGAAAAACTGTTTTTT
TRBV9	.	TRBJ2-2	.	CASSVVGSGPANTGELFF	TGTGCCAGCAGCGTAGTCGGTAGCGGACCTGCGAACACCGGGGAGCTGTTTTTT
TRBV10-1	.	TRBJ2-2	.	CASSGSVTRELFF	TGCGCCAGCAGTGGGTCTGTGACCCGGGAGCTGTTTTTT
TRBV30	many	TRBJ2-1	.	CAWVPPDVDGQFF	TGTGCCTGGGTGCCTCCGGACGTTGACGGGCAGTTCTTC
TRBV7-2	many	TRBJ2-7	.	CASGGWAYEQYF	TGTGCCAGCGGGGGGTGGGCGTACGAGCAGTACTTC
TRBV2	many	TRBJ2-4	.	CASSERTDKNIQYF	TGTGCCAGCAGTGAGAGGACAGACAAAAACATTCAGTACTTC
TRBV27	many	TRBJ2-7	.	CASSLTGTGAYEQYF	TGTGCCAGCAGCTTGACCGGGACTGGGGCCTACGAGCAGTACTTC
TRBV20-1	many	TRBJ2-1	TRBD2	CSAYDSGRGSYNEQFF	TGCAGTGCTTACGATAGCGGGAGGGGCTCCTACAATGAGCAGTTCTTC
TRBV7-9	few	TRBJ1-6	.	CASSRETGPNSPLHF	TGTGCCAGCAGCCGAGAGACGGGTCCTAATTCACCCCTCCACTTT
TRBV20-1	many	TRBJ1-5	.	CSARAGQQPQHF	TGCAGTGCTAGAGCTGGGCAACAGCCCCAGCATTTT
TRBV7-2	many	TRBJ2-7	.	CASSSGPRDPHEQYF	TGTGCCAGCAGCTCCGGCCCAAGGGACCCCCACGAGCAGTACTTC
TRBV5-6	many	TRBJ1-4	TRBD1	CASSRALPGQGIEKLFF	TGTGCCAGCAGCCGAGCTCTCCCGGGACAGGGGATTGAAAAACTGTTTTTT
TRBV12-3/TRBV12-4	.	TRBJ2-7	TRBD1	CASSLASDRAYEQYF	TGTGCCAGCAGTTTAGCAAGCGACAGGGCCTACGAGCAGTACTTC
TRBV7-6	few	TRBJ2-7	TRBD2	CASSLVTGLAGIGEQYF	TGTGCCAGCAGCTTAGTGACGGGACTAGCGGGGATAGGTGAGCAGTACTTC
TRBV6-5	.	TRBJ1-5	TRBD1	CASSYTGQGPQHF	TGTGCCAGCAGTTACACTGGACAGGGTCCCCAGCATTTT
TRBV5-1	many	TRBJ2-1	TRBD1	CASSLAPGGYEQFF	TGCGCCAGCAGCTTGGCCCCAGGGGGCTATGAGCAGTTCTTC
TRBV7-2	few	TRBJ2-7	TRBD1	CASSLAFFGTGQGEQYF	TGTGCCAGCAGCTTAGCGTTTTTTGGGACAGGGCAAGGGGAGCAGTACTTC
TRBV5-1	many	TRBJ2-7	.	CASSLENLEQYF	TGCGCCAGCAGCTTGGAGAATCTCGAGCAGTACTTC
TRBV2	few	TRBJ2-2	.	CASSEEPGYDTGELFF	TGTGCCAGCAGTGAAGAGCCGGGGTATGACACCGGGGAGCTGTTTTTT
TRBV7-8	many	TRBJ2-1	.	CASSLNRGRTRGNEQFF	TGTGCCAGCAGCTTAAACAGGGGAAGGACTAGGGGCAATGAGCAGTTCTTC
TRBV7-3	few	TRBJ2-7	.	CASSPTIRHEQYF	TGTGCCAGCAGCCCCACGATAAGACACGAGCAGTACTTC